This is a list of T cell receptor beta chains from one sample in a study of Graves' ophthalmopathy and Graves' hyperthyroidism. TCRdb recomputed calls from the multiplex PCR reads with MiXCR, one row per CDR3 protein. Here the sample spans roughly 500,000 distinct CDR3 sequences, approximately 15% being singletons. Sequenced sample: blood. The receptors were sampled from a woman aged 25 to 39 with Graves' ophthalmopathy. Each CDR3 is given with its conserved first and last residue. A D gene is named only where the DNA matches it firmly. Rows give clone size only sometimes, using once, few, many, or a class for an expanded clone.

TGCAGTGCTAGAGGGGAGGACGCCATTAGCTCCTACGAGCAGTACTTC	CSARGEDAISSYEQYF	many	NA	TRBJ2-7	TRBV20-1
TGTGCCATGACAACAGGGGACCCTTCCTTGGGCACTGAAGCTTTCTTT	CAMTTGDPSLGTEAFF	many	TRBD1	TRBJ1-1	TRBV10-3
TGTGCCAGTAATTCGGGCCCGTACACTGAAGCTTTCTTT	CASNSGPYTEAFF	many	NA	TRBJ1-1	TRBV19
TGTGCCAGCAGTTACTTGGCGGGGGCTTACGAGCAGTACTTC	CASSYLAGAYEQYF	many	NA	TRBJ2-7	TRBV6-2/TRBV6-3
TGCGCCAGCAGCCAAGATGAAGGGACAGGCAGTAACTATGGCTACACCTTC	CASSQDEGTGSNYGYTF	many	TRBD1	TRBJ1-2	TRBV4-1
TGTGCCAGCAGCCAAGTAGAATCGCTTCTCACCGGGGAGCTGTTTTTT	CASSQVESLLTGELFF	NA	NA	TRBJ2-2	TRBV3-1
TGCGCCAGCAGCCCAGGACAGGGGCAGGAGCAGTACTTC	CASSPGQGQEQYF	many	TRBD1	TRBJ2-7	TRBV5-1
TGTGCCAGCAGTCCGTCAGCGTTATTCAAGAACCAGTACTTC	CASSPSALFKNQYF	few	NA	TRBJ2-5	TRBV27
TGTGCCAGCAGCTTGAGACCGGGACTGGAAGAGACCCAGTACTTC	CASSLRPGLEETQYF	many	NA	TRBJ2-5	TRBV7-2
TGCGCCAGCAGCTCGGACAGGGGTCAAACCGGGGAGCTGTTTTTT	CASSSDRGQTGELFF	NA	TRBD1	TRBJ2-2	TRBV5-1
TGCAGTGCTAGCCCCGGACTGGGGGAAGAGACCCAGTACTTC	CSASPGLGEETQYF	many	NA	TRBJ2-5	TRBV20-1
TGTGCCAGCAGTTCCGGGACAGGGGAGGGCTACACCTTC	CASSSGTGEGYTF	NA	TRBD1	TRBJ1-2	TRBV12-3/TRBV12-4
TGTGCCAGCAGTGTTGGGCAGACAAGCAATCAGCCCCAGCATTTT	CASSVGQTSNQPQHF	many	NA	TRBJ1-5	TRBV2
TGCGCCAGCAGCCAACAGCAGGGACCGGGGTACGAGCAGTACTTC	CASSQQQGPGYEQYF	NA	NA	TRBJ2-7	TRBV4-1
TGTGCCTGGAGTGTAAAGGGGTCCCACGAGCAGTACTTC	CAWSVKGSHEQYF	once	NA	TRBJ2-7	TRBV30
TGTGCCAGCATTAGGAGCCGGGGGACAGGGGACCTCTATGGCTACACCTTC	CASIRSRGTGDLYGYTF	many	TRBD1	TRBJ1-2	TRBV6-5
TGTGCCAGCAGCCAAGTTGGGACAGGGAAGAAGTACTTC	CASSQVGTGKKYF	NA	TRBD1	TRBJ2-7	TRBV3-1
TGCAGCGTTGGGACAGGGGGCATTAGGTACGAGCAGTACTTC	CSVGTGGIRYEQYF	many	TRBD1	TRBJ2-7	TRBV29-1
TGTGCCAGCAGCTTAGTGGGGGAAAGGGGCCACACCTTC	CASSLVGERGHTF	many	NA	TRBJ1-2	TRBV7-2
TGCGCCAGCAGCTTGGCCCTTCTTGGGGGGGTTAACACTGAAGCTTTCTTT	CASSLALLGGVNTEAFF	few	NA	TRBJ1-1	TRBV5-1
TGTGCCAGCAGTGCAGCGGGAGACCTCTATGGCTACACCTTC	CASSAAGDLYGYTF	many	NA	TRBJ1-2	TRBV28
TGTGCCACCAGCAGAGGGGGTGATAGGGAGCAGTACTTC	CATSRGGDREQYF	NA	NA	TRBJ2-7	TRBV15
TGCGCCAGCAGCCAAGTTCAGACCAAACGCTATGGCTACACCTTC	CASSQVQTKRYGYTF	many	NA	TRBJ1-2	TRBV4-1
TGTGCCAGCAGCGCCGCCCTCCATCTAGAGACCCAGTACTTC	CASSAALHLETQYF	many	NA	TRBJ2-5	TRBV9
TGTGCTAGTGGCCCCGGACAGGTCTCGGCCCGGAAGATATTGAGCAATCAGCCCCAGCATTTT	CASGPGQVSARKILSNQPQHF	few	TRBD1	TRBJ1-5	TRBV12-5
TGTGCCAGCAGCGTCCAGGGAACGGACACCGGGGAGCTGTTTTTT	CASSVQGTDTGELFF	many	NA	TRBJ2-2	TRBV9
TGCGCCAGCAGCTCGACAGGAAGCAGCAATCAGCCCCAGCATTTT	CASSSTGSSNQPQHF	NA	NA	TRBJ1-5	TRBV5-1
TGTGCCAGCAGTTACTCTCTGAACACCGGGGAGCTGTTTTTT	CASSYSLNTGELFF	many	NA	TRBJ2-2	TRBV6-5
TGCAGTGCTAATCCGGGACAGGGAAGCCAAGAGACCCAGTACTTC	CSANPGQGSQETQYF	many	TRBD1	TRBJ2-5	TRBV20-1
TGTGCTAGTGGTTACGGAGCGGGGGGTATGTGGAACATTCAGTACTTC	CASGYGAGGMWNIQYF	many	TRBD2	TRBJ2-4	TRBV12-5